This is a list of T cell receptor beta chains from one sample in a study of shared clonotypes between healthy human individuals. Here immunoSEQ multiplex PCR was the method, and the copy in TCRdb shows in-frame clones only, minus some. Of some 2.3 million clones in the sample, just over 90% were seen once. The sequencing input was naive CD4+ T cells from PBMCs. The source of these receptors is a man between 18 and 35 years old in good health. Some clones in this sample may be carry-over from other donors' samples. The CDR3 runs from the conserved cysteine through the conserved F or W. Each record gives: CDR3 DNA, CDR3 protein, D gene, clone size, V gene, J gene. D genes are given only for firm matches. The listing skips clone size in some rows; elsewhere it reads once, few, many or a size class.

CDR3nt: TGTGCCAGTAGCAACACCAGGGGATCCGGGGAGCTGTTTTTT; CDR3aa: CASSNTRGSGELFF; d_gene: .; abundance: .; v_gene: TRBV19; j_gene: TRBJ2-2
CDR3nt: TGCGCCAGCAGCTTGGACAATCCGGTGGGGGGCTCTAACTATGGCTACACCTTC; CDR3aa: CASSLDNPVGGSNYGYTF; d_gene: .; abundance: .; v_gene: TRBV5-1; j_gene: TRBJ1-2
CDR3nt: TGTGCCAGCTCACCGGGGCTCAATCAGCCCCAGCATTTT; CDR3aa: CASSPGLNQPQHF; d_gene: .; abundance: .; v_gene: TRBV18; j_gene: TRBJ1-5
CDR3nt: TGTGCCAGCTCACCGGAGGGGACCCAGTACTTC; CDR3aa: CASSPEGTQYF; d_gene: .; abundance: .; v_gene: TRBV18; j_gene: TRBJ2-5
CDR3nt: TGTGCCAGCAGCCAACCTTGGGGGACTAGCGGAACTCGCGGGGGTGAGCAGTTCTTC; CDR3aa: CASSQPWGTSGTRGGEQFF; d_gene: TRBD2; abundance: .; v_gene: TRBV14; j_gene: TRBJ2-1
CDR3nt: TGTGCCAGCAGCTTGTCCGGCGGGACAGGAGTCTACGAGCAGTACTTC; CDR3aa: CASSLSGGTGVYEQYF; d_gene: TRBD1; abundance: .; v_gene: TRBV11-3; j_gene: TRBJ2-7
CDR3nt: TGTGCCAGCAGCCCCGCCAGCGGGAGAGGCTTTCGGGTGGATGAGCAGTTCTTC; CDR3aa: CASSPASGRGFRVDEQFF; d_gene: TRBD2; abundance: once; v_gene: TRBV7-2; j_gene: TRBJ2-1
CDR3nt: TGCGCCAGCAGTGAAGAGGGACTAGTCAGGGACAATGAGCAGTTCTTC; CDR3aa: CASSEEGLVRDNEQFF; d_gene: TRBD2; abundance: once; v_gene: TRBV10-1; j_gene: TRBJ2-1
CDR3nt: TGTGCCAGCAGGAACTCAGGGACACTGGGGTACGAGCAGTACTTC; CDR3aa: CASRNSGTLGYEQYF; d_gene: .; abundance: .; v_gene: TRBV6-5; j_gene: TRBJ2-7
CDR3nt: TGTGCCAGCAGCTCCTTCGCTATCTACGAGCAGTACTTC; CDR3aa: CASSSFAIYEQYF; d_gene: .; abundance: .; v_gene: TRBV5-4; j_gene: TRBJ2-7
CDR3nt: TGTGCCAGCAGTCCTCGACGGACGGCGGCGGACACCGGGGAGCTGTTTTTT; CDR3aa: CASSPRRTAADTGELFF; d_gene: .; abundance: .; v_gene: TRBV28; j_gene: TRBJ2-2
CDR3nt: TGCGCCAGCAGCCAAAGTCCCAGCGGGGGATTTTACAATGAGCAGTTCTTC; CDR3aa: CASSQSPSGGFYNEQFF; d_gene: TRBD2; abundance: .; v_gene: TRBV4-3; j_gene: TRBJ2-1
CDR3nt: TGTGCCAGCAGCTTAGCCTCCACTAGCGGGGGCGGGGATGAGCAGTTCTTC; CDR3aa: CASSLASTSGGGDEQFF; d_gene: TRBD2; abundance: .; v_gene: TRBV7-2; j_gene: TRBJ2-1
CDR3nt: TGTGCCATCAGTGAGAGGACAAAACCTGAAGCTTTCTTT; CDR3aa: CAISERTKPEAFF; d_gene: .; abundance: .; v_gene: TRBV10-3; j_gene: TRBJ1-1
CDR3nt: TGTGCCAGCAGCCAAGAAAACCCGGGGTCAGAGCAGTACTTC; CDR3aa: CASSQENPGSEQYF; d_gene: .; abundance: .; v_gene: TRBV14; j_gene: TRBJ2-7
CDR3nt: TGTGCCAGCAGCTTGGCCGGGGGGGCGAGCAATCAGCCCCAGCATTTT; CDR3aa: CASSLAGGASNQPQHF; d_gene: .; abundance: .; v_gene: TRBV5-5; j_gene: TRBJ1-5
CDR3nt: TGTGCCAGCAGTTATTCTCCGAGCATGACAGATACGCAGTATTTT; CDR3aa: CASSYSPSMTDTQYF; d_gene: .; abundance: .; v_gene: TRBV6-9; j_gene: TRBJ2-3
CDR3nt: TGTGCCAGCAGTGATCAGCAGGCCCCTATCTATGGCTACACCTTC; CDR3aa: CASSDQQAPIYGYTF; d_gene: .; abundance: .; v_gene: TRBV6-1; j_gene: TRBJ1-2
CDR3nt: TGTGCCAGCAGTCTGGGACTAGCGGGAGAGAGTACGCAGTATTTT; CDR3aa: CASSLGLAGESTQYF; d_gene: TRBD2; abundance: .; v_gene: TRBV5-8; j_gene: TRBJ2-3
CDR3nt: TGTGCCAGCAGTTTATTGGATGGGGCCAACGTCCTGACTTTC; CDR3aa: CASSLLDGANVLTF; d_gene: .; abundance: .; v_gene: TRBV27; j_gene: TRBJ2-6
CDR3nt: TGTGCCACCAGCAGGAACTACGAGCAGTACTTC; CDR3aa: CATSRNYEQYF; d_gene: .; abundance: .; v_gene: TRBV15; j_gene: TRBJ2-7
CDR3nt: TGTGCCAGCTCACCTCTATCAGGGGTAGACACCGGGGAGCTGTTTTTT; CDR3aa: CASSPLSGVDTGELFF; d_gene: .; abundance: .; v_gene: TRBV18; j_gene: TRBJ2-2
CDR3nt: TGTGCTAGTGGTTTACCGAATCAGCCCCAGCATTTT; CDR3aa: CASGLPNQPQHF; d_gene: .; abundance: .; v_gene: TRBV12-5; j_gene: TRBJ1-5
CDR3nt: TGTGCCATCAGTGTCTCAACCGGGACAGGGAGTTACAATGAGCAGTTCTTC; CDR3aa: CAISVSTGTGSYNEQFF; d_gene: TRBD1; abundance: .; v_gene: TRBV10-3; j_gene: TRBJ2-1
CDR3nt: TGTGCCAGCAGGAGCGGGAGCGTGCTAAACGAGCAGTACTTC; CDR3aa: CASRSGSVLNEQYF; d_gene: TRBD2; abundance: .; v_gene: TRBV6-5; j_gene: TRBJ2-7
CDR3nt: TGTGCCAGCAGCTCACAGGGCCGGCCCGGGGCCAACGTCCTGACTTTC; CDR3aa: CASSSQGRPGANVLTF; d_gene: .; abundance: .; v_gene: TRBV7-3; j_gene: TRBJ2-6
CDR3nt: TGTGCCAGCAGGGACAAGGGACTAGCAGCCACAGATACGCAGTATTTT; CDR3aa: CASRDKGLAATDTQYF; d_gene: TRBD2; abundance: .; v_gene: TRBV27; j_gene: TRBJ2-3
CDR3nt: TGTGCCAGCAGTTCTTCTACAGGGGCTACCTATGGCTACACCTTC; CDR3aa: CASSSSTGATYGYTF; d_gene: TRBD1; abundance: .; v_gene: TRBV6-5; j_gene: TRBJ1-2
CDR3nt: TGCGCCAGCAGCCAAGCGGGACTAGCGGGCACAGATACGCAGTATTTT; CDR3aa: CASSQAGLAGTDTQYF; d_gene: TRBD2; abundance: .; v_gene: TRBV4-1; j_gene: TRBJ2-3
CDR3nt: TGTGCCAGCAGTGAGTCAGGGGCTGGAGAGACCCAGTACTTC; CDR3aa: CASSESGAGETQYF; d_gene: .; abundance: once; v_gene: TRBV25-1; j_gene: TRBJ2-5
CDR3nt: TGTGCCAGCAGCTTGGGGCGGGACAATGAGCAGTTCTTC; CDR3aa: CASSLGRDNEQFF; d_gene: .; abundance: once; v_gene: TRBV5-4; j_gene: TRBJ2-1
CDR3nt: TGTGCCAGCACCCGGGGAGGGGGGGGCGTGACAGATACGCAGTATTTT; CDR3aa: CASTRGGGGVTDTQYF; d_gene: .; abundance: .; v_gene: TRBV11-2; j_gene: TRBJ2-3
CDR3nt: TGTGCCAGCTCATCCGGGACACCAGGAGAGCAGTACTTC; CDR3aa: CASSSGTPGEQYF; d_gene: .; abundance: once; v_gene: TRBV18; j_gene: TRBJ2-7
CDR3nt: TGTGCCAGCAGCTTAGTAGGGACAGGGTCCGAAAAACTGTTTTTT; CDR3aa: CASSLVGTGSEKLFF; d_gene: TRBD1; abundance: once; v_gene: TRBV7-2; j_gene: TRBJ1-4
CDR3nt: TGTGCCATCAGTCAGGACGGCGGAGAGACCCAGTACTTC; CDR3aa: CAISQDGGETQYF; d_gene: .; abundance: .; v_gene: TRBV10-3; j_gene: TRBJ2-5
CDR3nt: TGTGCCAGCAGTTCCCTCCCGGTACTTCTTAAGGTCTTC; CDR3aa: CASSSLPVLLKVF; d_gene: .; abundance: .; v_gene: TRBV27; j_gene: TRBJ2-1
CDR3nt: TGTGCCAGCAGCTTAGGAGGGGGGGAAGGCTACACCTTC; CDR3aa: CASSLGGGEGYTF; d_gene: .; abundance: once; v_gene: TRBV7-9; j_gene: TRBJ1-2
CDR3nt: TGTGCCAGCAGCCCATGGGCAGGGAACATGAACACTGAAGCTTTCTTT; CDR3aa: CASSPWAGNMNTEAFF; d_gene: .; abundance: .; v_gene: TRBV14; j_gene: TRBJ1-1
CDR3nt: TGTGCCAGCTCCCGTGCCGGGACTAATCTAGCCAAAAACATTCAGTACTTC; CDR3aa: CASSRAGTNLAKNIQYF; d_gene: TRBD2; abundance: .; v_gene: TRBV18; j_gene: TRBJ2-4
CDR3nt: TGCGCCAGCAGTGTAGGAACCACCGGGGAGCTGTTTTTT; CDR3aa: CASSVGTTGELFF; d_gene: .; abundance: .; v_gene: TRBV5-1; j_gene: TRBJ2-2
CDR3nt: TGTGCCAGCAGCGTTATGGCCGGGACAGAATACGAGCAGTACTTC; CDR3aa: CASSVMAGTEYEQYF; d_gene: TRBD1; abundance: .; v_gene: TRBV7-9; j_gene: TRBJ2-7
CDR3nt: TGCGCCAGCAGCCAAGTGACAGGGTTCGGGGGCTACACCTTC; CDR3aa: CASSQVTGFGGYTF; d_gene: TRBD1; abundance: .; v_gene: TRBV4-3; j_gene: TRBJ1-2
CDR3nt: TGTGCCACCACTACCCCTCCCTCGGGGAACGGGGTCTTC; CDR3aa: CATTTPPSGNGVF; d_gene: .; abundance: .; v_gene: TRBV28; j_gene: TRBJ2-7
CDR3nt: TGTGCCATCAGTGAGCCCAACGTGAATGAGCAGTTCTTC; CDR3aa: CAISEPNVNEQFF; d_gene: .; abundance: .; v_gene: TRBV10-3; j_gene: TRBJ2-1
CDR3nt: TGCGCCAGCAGCCTACTGGGACAGGGTTCGGGTAATGAAAAACTGTTTTTT; CDR3aa: CASSLLGQGSGNEKLFF; d_gene: TRBD1; abundance: .; v_gene: TRBV5-1; j_gene: TRBJ1-4
CDR3nt: TGTGCCAGCAGCTTAGTGGGACCCACAGATACGCAGTATTTT; CDR3aa: CASSLVGPTDTQYF; d_gene: .; abundance: .; v_gene: TRBV7-8; j_gene: TRBJ2-3
CDR3nt: TGTGCCAGCAGCTTAGACGGGGGAGGTCAGCCCCAGCATTTT; CDR3aa: CASSLDGGGQPQHF; d_gene: .; abundance: .; v_gene: TRBV11-2; j_gene: TRBJ1-5
CDR3nt: TGCAGTGCTGGGCACGGGGAGACCCAGTACTTC; CDR3aa: CSAGHGETQYF; d_gene: .; abundance: .; v_gene: TRBV20-1; j_gene: TRBJ2-5
CDR3nt: TGTGCCAGCACCCTCCGCTGGACAACGAACACTGAAGCTTTCTTT; CDR3aa: CASTLRWTTNTEAFF; d_gene: .; abundance: .; v_gene: TRBV28; j_gene: TRBJ1-1
CDR3nt: TGTGCCAGCAAACTGACACAGGGGACATACAATGAGCAGTTCTTC; CDR3aa: CASKLTQGTYNEQFF; d_gene: TRBD1; abundance: .; v_gene: TRBV6-6; j_gene: TRBJ2-1
CDR3nt: TGTGCCAGCTCACCACTCCGGGAAGGGTCCTACGAGCAGTACTTC; CDR3aa: CASSPLREGSYEQYF; d_gene: .; abundance: once; v_gene: TRBV18; j_gene: TRBJ2-7
CDR3nt: TGCAGCCCGGGGGAGACCCAGTACTTC; CDR3aa: CSPGETQYF; d_gene: .; abundance: .; v_gene: TRBV20-1; j_gene: TRBJ2-5
CDR3nt: TGCGCCAGCAGCCAAGCTAGCGGGAACACAGATACGCAGTATTTT; CDR3aa: CASSQASGNTDTQYF; d_gene: TRBD2; abundance: once; v_gene: TRBV4-1; j_gene: TRBJ2-3
CDR3nt: TGCGCCAGCAGCTGGAACCGAGGGGGTTCCCCCGGGGAGCTGTTTTTT; CDR3aa: CASSWNRGGSPGELFF; d_gene: .; abundance: once; v_gene: TRBV5-1; j_gene: TRBJ2-2
CDR3nt: TGTGCCAGCAGTTTCAGAGGGGGCAATGAGCAGTTCTTC; CDR3aa: CASSFRGGNEQFF; d_gene: .; abundance: .; v_gene: TRBV28; j_gene: TRBJ2-1
CDR3nt: TGTGCCAGCAGCCCTGGGGACAGGGCTTACGAGCAGTACTTC; CDR3aa: CASSPGDRAYEQYF; d_gene: TRBD1; abundance: .; v_gene: TRBV7-9; j_gene: TRBJ2-7
CDR3nt: TGTGCCAGCAGTTCCACTTCCCTTTACAATGAGCAGTTCTTC; CDR3aa: CASSSTSLYNEQFF; d_gene: .; abundance: .; v_gene: TRBV5-5; j_gene: TRBJ2-1